The clone carrying this T cell receptor (beta chain) was recorded many times. This specimen belongs to a study of regulatory T cells in long-lasting Graves disease. As for time point: newly diagnosed GD, antithyroid drugs for less than 3 months. Making the TCR library involved RNA that had been extracted from PBMCs. Building the TCR beta libraries relied on iRepertoire HTBI primers, and CDR3 regions underwent Arm-PCR. TCRdb ran MiXCR on the multiplex PCR reads and lists one entry per CDR3 protein. The profile shows about 440,000 distinct CDR3 sequences, under 15% of them singletons. The sample also formed part of further work on T cells in Graves' hyperthyroidism and ophthalmopathy.

The source was peripheral blood mononuclear cells (PBMCs), collected at new diagnosis, from a patient treated with antithyroid drugs. The sequence was obtained from a woman in her 30s with Graves disease.

The CDR3, as DNA: TGTGCCAGCGCCCAGAGCGGGAGTCGTAATGAGCAGTTCTTC. Amino acids: CASAQSGSRNEQFF. The rearrangement uses TRBV11-2 and TRBJ2-1; 8 bases line up with TRBD2. The CDR3 loop spans 14 amino acids. J lost 7 bases, V lost 8 bases, and 10 bases had no gene match. Germline CDR1 is SGHAT and CDR2 is FQNNGV.